The next 18 T cell receptor beta chains were all read from a single sample in a study of tumor and adjacent non-tumor tissue in lung cancer. This sample's RNA came from whole unsorted tissue. The normal lung tissue was taken more than 3 cm from the tumor edge. A modified ARM-PCR protocol with three rounds of nested PCR amplified TCRbeta. MiXCR, run by TCRdb on the multiplex PCR reads, gives a single entry per CDR3 protein. Altogether roughly 75,000 distinct CDR3 sequences are present, around 80% being singletons, with the ten largest covering about 51%. Sequenced sample: distant non-tumor lung tissue. All receptors derive from a man between 60 and 75 years old with non-small cell lung cancer.

This rearrangement joins TRBV20-1 to TRBJ2-1; TRBD2 aligns across 9 bases. Looked up from germline, CDR1 is DFQATT and CDR2 is SNEGSKA (reference sequence). The CDR3 consists of 15 residues. The CDR3 here is CNTNPTSGRANEQFF. The CDR3 DNA reads as TGCAATACTAACCCGACTAGCGGTAGGGCCAATGAGCAGTTCTTC.

This clonotype has only a few counts. The chain uses TRBV12-3 or TRBV12-4 and TRBJ1-1; a possible D gene is TRBD1 (5 bases). V lost 6 bases to trimming and J lost 0 bases, with 14 bases between them. The CDR3 sequence is 15 residues long. DNA for the CDR3: TGTGCCAGCAGCCGACCCCCGACAGTGAACACTGAAGCTTTCTTT. Translation gives CASSRPPTVNTEAFF.

Note on this clonotype: This CDR3 is missing its conserved last phenylalanine or tryptophan, likely due to a read error. The limits of the CDR3 on the DNA are not certain, so only TCRdb's listed CDR3 is given. The chain couples TRBV20-1 to TRBJ2-7. The CDR3 numbers 11 amino acids, ends counted. Per germline, CDR1 DFQATT and CDR2 SNEGSKA (reference sequence). This CDR3 reads CSARDLYEQYS.

Turning to this clonotype: A junction boundary mismatches the germline segment, possibly from a read error. As DNA, the CDR3 is TGTGCCAGTAGCTACACAATGGGGAGGCCAAAGGAGACCCAGTACTTC. Its translation: CASSYTMGRPKETQYF. V is TRBV11-2 and J is TRBJ2-5, with D possibly TRBD2 on 6 matching bases. CDR1 and CDR2 from the germline V gene are SGHAT and FQNNGV. The CDR3 contains 16 residues.

The CDR3 protein is CDVDRPENTEAFF. The CDR3 coding sequence is TGCGACGTTGACCGCCCCGAGAACACTGAAGCTTTCTTT. The V and J genes are TRBV29-1 and TRBJ1-1; D remains ambiguous. This CDR3 is 13 amino acids long. From germline, CDR1 is SQVTM and CDR2 ANQGSEA.

As to this clonotype: Just one base apart from a much larger clone, this may be a read error. The chain uses TRBV5-4 and TRBJ1-4; the match to TRBD1 covers 12 bases. V lost 3 bases to trimming and J lost 9 bases; unmatched junction nucleotides: 6. Germline CDR1 is SGHNT and CDR2 is YYREEE (reference sequence). This CDR3 spans 15 amino acids. The CDR3 reads CASSSLGQGAKKLFF. As DNA, the CDR3 is TGTGCCAGCAGCTCCTTGGGACAGGGGGCGAAAAAACTGTTTTTT.

Note on this clonotype: A clone one base away is much larger, so this may be a read error. This chain joins TRBV5-6 and TRBJ2-7; maybe TRBD1 (5 bases). V was clipped by 4 bases and J by 6 bases, with 14 bases between them. Germline assignment: CDR1 SGHDT and CDR2 YYEEEE. The CDR3 totals 13 residues. The DNA of the CDR3 is TGTGCCAGCAGCCCGAGACAGACGACCGAGCAGTACTTC. Protein sequence: CASSPRQTTEQYF.

As concerns this clonotype: Because it lacks the conserved phenylalanine or tryptophan at the end, this CDR3 is likely a read error. This chain uses TRBV11-2 with TRBJ2-5; D might be TRBD1 (6 bases). Per germline, CDR1 SGHAT and CDR2 FQNNGV. The CDR3 totals 15 residues. The CDR3 DNA reads TGTGTCAGCAGCTTGGACCAGACAGGACGGGAGACCCAGTACCTC. Its protein is CVSSLDQTGRETQYL.

A word on this clonotype: A read error may produce the germline difference seen at one junction end. V is TRBV11-2 and J is TRBJ1-1; unclear D gene. CDR3 length: 13 amino acids. Germline values: CDR1 SGHAT, CDR2 FQNNGV. In DNA form, the CDR3 reads TGTGCCAGCGGCTTCCGTGGTTACACTGAAGTTTTCTTT. It specifies CASGFRGYTEVFF.

A note on this clonotype: At one boundary the junction diverges from the germline segment, which might be a read error. The rearrangement uses TRBV11-3 and TRBJ1-1, with unresolved D. The CDR3 extends over 14 amino acids. Germline-derived CDR1 and CDR2 are SGHNT and YENEEA. CDR3: CSSSLQNSNTVAFF. CDR3 nucleotide sequence: TGTTCCAGCAGCTTACAGAACTCGAACACTGTAGCTTTCTTT.

With regard to this clonotype: A read error may account for a junction end that differs from germline. CDR3 sequence reads: CAWGVGAGVGSTDMQYF. As DNA, the CDR3 is TGTGCCTGGGGTGTCGGAGCGGGAGTGGGTTCCACAGATATGCAGTATTTT. The chain recombines TRBV30 with TRBJ2-3, with 8 bases that match TRBD2. CDR3 length equals 17 residues. The germline CDR1 and CDR2 sequences are GTSNPN and SVGIG (reference sequence).

Turning to this clonotype: A read error may explain this, as a much larger clone is one base away. The chain employs TRBV20-1 and TRBJ2-7; no reliable D call. Trimming removed 6 bases from V and 3 bases from J, with 15 bases in between. The germline V gene has CDR1 DFQATT and CDR2 SNEGSKA (reference sequence). This CDR3 has 13 residues. The CDR3 sequence is CSAPRPPIYEQYF. CDR3 coding DNA: TGCAGTGCCCCTCGGCCGCCAATCTACGAGCAGTACTTC.

CDR3 DNA: TGCGCCAGCAGCTTGGCCGGCGGCAGCCCATCTTTCGATGAGCAGTTCTTC. This gives the protein CASSLAGGSPSFDEQFF. The chain recombines TRBV5-1 with TRBJ2-1; no firm D call. This CDR3 is 17 amino acids long. Germline V CDR1 and CDR2: SGHRS, YFSETQ. V was shortened by 0 bases and J by 8 bases, with 21 bases between the two germline ends.

About this clonotype: An end of the junction differs from the germline gene, which may be a read error. The V gene is TRBV11-1, the J gene TRBJ1-1; 7 nucleotides match TRBD1. Looked up from germline, CDR1 is SGHAT and CDR2 is FQDESV (reference sequence). The length of the CDR3 is 13 residues. The CDR3 spells CVSNTQGGTEASF. CDR3 bases: TGTGTCAGCAACACCCAGGGGGGCACTGAAGCTTCCTTT.

To note about this clonotype: A read error may account for a junction end that differs from germline. The chain couples TRBV4-1 to TRBJ1-2; 7 bases match TRBD1. Per germline, CDR1 MGHRA and CDR2 YSYEKL. This CDR3 region has 16 residues. The CDR3 DNA reads as TGCGTCAGCAGCCCCGGTGGAACAGGGGATTACTATGGCTACAGCTTC. This gives the protein CVSSPGGTGDYYGYSF.

This clonotype turned up a few times. A much more abundant neighbour one base away suggests this may be a read error. The chain couples TRBV6-5 to TRBJ1-4; weak D call: TRBD1 (6 bases). The V end lost 5 bases, the J end lost 8 bases, and 18 bases lay between the germline ends. There are 15 residues in the CDR3. Germline lookup yields CDR1 MNHEY and CDR2 SVGAGI. The CDR3 coding sequence is TGTGCCAGCAGTCAGGGGACGCCTCTAGGGGAAAAACTGTTTTTT. Translating it yields CASSQGTPLGEKLFF.

The chain uses TRBV14 and TRBJ2-1; 8 positions agree with TRBD1. Germline CDR1 SGHDN, CDR2 FVKESK. With 6 bases clipped from V and 3 bases from J, the junction kept 10 bases outside the gene matches. CDR3 size: 16 residues. In DNA, the CDR3 is TGTGCCAGCAGTTCCGGGTCAGGGGGCTTCTACAATGAGCAGTTCTTC. It specifies CASSSGSGGFYNEQFF. Full variable domain (remainder filled in from reference TRBV14 and TRBJ2-1): EAGVTQFPSHSVIEKGQTVTLRCDPISGHDNLYWYRRVMGKEIKFLLHFVKESKQDESGMPNNRFLAERTGGTYSTLKVQPAELEDSGVYFCASSSGSGGFYNEQFFGPGTRLTVL.

For this clonotype: A read error may be the cause here, since a much bigger clone is one base away. The rearrangement joins TRBV5-4 to TRBJ2-3; D might be TRBD2 (6 bases). The CDR3 contains 16 residues. Germline V gene lookup returns CDR1 SGHNT and CDR2 YYREEE (reference sequence). With 0 bases removed from V and 1 base from J, the gap between germline ends came to 12 bases. CDR3 DNA sequence: TGTGCCAGCAGCTTGGTTCTAGCGTGGGGCACAGATACGCAGTATTTT. This gives the protein CASSLVLAWGTDTQYF.